Shown below are 18 T cell receptor beta chains from a single sample sequenced in a study of Graves' ophthalmopathy and Graves' hyperthyroidism. Using RNA transcripts, the TCR beta CDR3 regions were amplified. Second-round multiplex PCR came after a first-round RT-PCR that employed HTBI primers. TCRdb processed the multiplex PCR reads anew with MiXCR; each CDR3 protein has one entry. The sample lists 200,000 to 250,000 distinct CDR3 sequences; about 22% were seen once. Sequenced sample: peripheral blood. These receptors originate from a woman aged 50 to 60 with Graves' ophthalmopathy.

This clonotype turned up a few times. This chain uses TRBV7-2 with TRBJ2-2; tentatively, D is TRBD2 (5 bases). V lost 1 base, J lost 5 bases, and 11 bases lay in between. From germline, CDR1 is SGHTA and CDR2 FQGNSA. The CDR3 covers 15 residues. The CDR3: CASSLGGRRTGELFF. As DNA, the CDR3 is TGTGCCAGCAGCTTAGGAGGGAGAAGGACCGGGGAGCTGTTTTTT.

The chain couples TRBV7-9 to TRBJ2-5, with 10 positions matching TRBD2. V lost 1 base to trimming and J lost 2 bases; unmatched junction nucleotides: 4. The CDR3 is 16 amino acids. Germline loops: CDR1 SEHNR, CDR2 FQNEAQ (reference sequence). The CDR3 nucleotides read TGTGCCAGCAGCTTAGAACTAGCGGGATTTCAAGAGACCCAGTACTTC. Translation gives CASSLELAGFQETQYF.

With respect to this clonotype: Given a much more abundant clone one base away, this may be a read error. The chain combines TRBV29-1 with TRBJ2-7; 7 nucleotides line up with TRBD1. Germline CDR1 reads SQVTM; CDR2 reads ANQGSEA. V was pared by 7 bases and J by 3 bases, with 3 bases of the junction left unmatched. CDR3 length equals 11 residues. This CDR3 is CSAGQDYEQYF. The CDR3 coding sequence is TGCAGCGCTGGACAGGACTACGAGCAGTACTTC.

The rearrangement joins TRBV20-1 to TRBJ2-5; D gene ambiguous. The CDR3 sequence is 12 residues long. V was trimmed by 6 bases and J by 5 bases, leaving 13 bases between them. Per germline, CDR1 DFQATT and CDR2 SNEGSKA (reference sequence). CDR3 in DNA: TGCAGTGCGGAACAGCATGGGGAGACCCAGTACTTC. It specifies CSAEQHGETQYF.

The chain joins TRBV6-5 to TRBJ1-6; 9 positions agree with TRBD1. CDR3 length: 17 amino acids. Germline values: CDR1 MNHEY, CDR2 SVGAGI. V lost 1 base, J lost 4 bases, and 5 bases stayed unmatched. The CDR3 sequence: CASSYLPGQGYNSPLHF. DNA for the CDR3: TGTGCCAGCAGTTACTTACCGGGACAGGGTTATAATTCACCCCTCCACTTT.

This clonotype appeared many times. This chain links TRBV5-1 with TRBJ2-5; D call uncertain. The CDR3 contains 18 residues. Trimming removed 0 bases at V and 3 bases at J, with 21 bases between. Germline V CDR1 and CDR2: SGHRS, YFSETQ. In nucleotides, the CDR3 is TGCGCCAGCAGCTTGGGAAGCCGGGCTCAATGGCCCGAAGAGACCCAGTACTTC. Translated, it gives CASSLGSRAQWPEETQYF.

This clonotype was observed a few times. The V gene is TRBV20-1, the J gene TRBJ2-7, with TRBD2 matching 9 bases. With V trimmed by 1 base and J by 7 bases, 5 bases remained unmatched. The V gene's germline CDR1 is DFQATT and CDR2 SNEGSKA (reference sequence). The CDR3 length is 13 residues. In nucleotides, the CDR3 is TGCAGTGCTAGAGCTGGACTAGCGAGTGAGCAGTACTTC. This codes for CSARAGLASEQYF.

The sample holds many counts of this clonotype. The chain joins TRBV5-1 to TRBJ2-2; no clear D. Trimming removed 1 base from V and 0 bases from J, with 7 bases in between. CDR1 and CDR2 (germline): SGHRS, YFSETQ. There are 15 residues in the CDR3. CDR3 bases: TGCGCCAGCAGCTTGCTCCAGACGAACACCGGGGAGCTGTTTTTT. Its translation: CASSLLQTNTGELFF.

This clonotype was seen many times. The genes are TRBV30 and TRBJ1-1; TRBD1 agrees at 7 bases. V trimming: 5 bases; J trimming: 1 base; junction bases outside the gene matches: 7. The CDR3 length is 14 residues. Germline V CDR1 and CDR2: GTSNPN, SVGIG (reference sequence). The chain's CDR3 is CAWVKQGRNTEAFF. The CDR3 DNA reads as TGTGCCTGGGTGAAACAGGGGCGGAACACTGAAGCTTTCTTT.

This clonotype appeared many times. The J gene is TRBJ1-6, the V gene TRBV5-1; D is perhaps TRBD1 (6 bases). V was shortened by 1 base and J by 4 bases, with 6 bases between the two germline ends. CDR1 is SGHRS, CDR2 YFSETQ, per germline. The CDR3 length is 14 residues. CDR3 bases: TGCGCCAGCAGCTTGACAGGGTATAATTCACCCCTCCACTTT. This sequence encodes CASSLTGYNSPLHF.

Of note for this clonotype: A clone one base away is much larger, so this may be a read error. This rearrangement joins TRBV5-1 to TRBJ1-2; no clear D gene. This CDR3 contains 15 residues. From germline, CDR1 is SGHRS and CDR2 YFSETQ. The CDR3 sequence is CDSSLTGRANYGYTF. DNA of the CDR3: TGCGACAGCAGCTTGACGGGGAGGGCCAACTATGGCTACACCTTC. The whole variable domain, filled in from reference TRBV5-1 and TRBJ1-2, reads KAGVTQTPRYLIKTRGQQVTLSCSPISGHRSVSWYQQTPGQGLQFLFEYFSETQRNKGNFPGRFSGRQFSNSRSEMNVSTLELGDSALYLCDSSLTGRANYGYTFGSGTRLTVV.

This clonotype was seen repeatedly, ten times or more. The V gene is TRBV20-1, the J gene TRBJ2-7; 8 nucleotides agree with TRBD2. The CDR3 is made up of 14 amino acids. Germline V CDR1 and CDR2: DFQATT, SNEGSKA (reference sequence). Unmatched junction bases numbered 7, after V lost 5 bases and J lost 1 base. CDR3 amino acids: CSASRGTRSYEQYF. The CDR3 DNA sequence: TGCAGTGCTTCCCGAGGGACTAGATCCTACGAGCAGTACTTC.

This clonotype was observed a few times. The chain links TRBV4-1 to TRBJ2-7, with TRBD1 matching over 7 bases. This CDR3 region has 13 residues. Germline values: CDR1 MGHRA, CDR2 YSYEKL. J lost 3 bases, V lost 6 bases, and 5 bases had no gene match. This chain's CDR3 is CASRGTADYEQYF. DNA for the CDR3: TGCGCCAGCAGGGGGACAGCAGACTACGAGCAGTACTTC.

In this sample, this clonotype turned up a few times. CDR3: CASSLRVENYGYTF. For the CDR3, the DNA is TGTGCCAGCAGCTTACGGGTCGAAAACTATGGCTACACCTTC. The chain combines TRBV7-2 with TRBJ1-2; unclear D gene. Germline V gene sequence: CDR1 SGHTA, CDR2 FQGNSA. The CDR3 length is 14 residues. With 2 bases removed from V and 2 bases from J, the gap between germline ends came to 9 bases.

The table lists this clonotype with many counts. J is TRBJ1-1 and V is TRBV7-9; 8 bases fit TRBD1. CDR1 SEHNR and CDR2 FQNEAQ come from the germline V gene (reference sequence). The CDR3 runs 12 residues. The J segment lost 8 bases and the V segment lost 5 bases, leaving 4 bases of the junction unmatched. DNA of the CDR3: TGTGCCAGCAGCACCCACAGGGGGGAAGCTTTCTTT. Residues: CASSTHRGEAFF.

In its sample, this clonotype was seen many times. The chain recombines TRBV11-3 with TRBJ2-5; no reliable D call. CDR1 is SGHNT, CDR2 YENEEA, per germline. V was trimmed by 1 base and J by 1 base, leaving 7 bases between them. The CDR3 is 14 residues long. The CDR3 DNA reads as TGTGCCAGCAGCTTAGGACATAGCCAAGAGACCCAGTACTTC. Amino acids: CASSLGHSQETQYF.

This clonotype was seen repeatedly, ten times or more. The rearrangement joins TRBV5-1 to TRBJ1-1; a possible D gene is TRBD1 (5 bases). In germline, CDR1 is SGHRS, CDR2 YFSETQ. Trimming pared 4 bases from V and 0 bases from J, leaving 7 bases between. The CDR3 totals 13 residues. The CDR3 DNA reads TGCGCCAGCAGCAACAGGATGAACACTGAAGCTTTCTTT. Translated, it gives CASSNRMNTEAFF.

Ten or more counts support this clonotype. The V and J genes are TRBV2 and TRBJ1-1, with D uncertain. The CDR3 runs to 13 residues. V lost 7 bases, J lost 4 bases, and 13 bases lay in between. Germline-derived CDR1 and CDR2 are SNHLY and FYNNEI. The CDR3 spells CASKSFQPTEAFF. Written as DNA, the CDR3 is TGTGCCAGCAAATCGTTCCAGCCCACTGAAGCTTTCTTT.